The T cell receptor beta chain described here comes from a study of blood T cells in healthy people across ages (dated by TCRdb to the mid-2010s). The study in broad terms: Template switching captured roughly one uniquely barcoded TCR beta cDNA molecule per two T cells in model experiments. To avoid experimental bias, donors of different ages were spread randomly across the sequencing lanes. Using the same blood draw, the study looked at two additional independent replicas of 1 million unique cDNA reads for two donors, one aged 18 to 29 and the other aged 80 or older. Four age groups were formed from the donors: young (average 16 years), middle-aged (approximately 39), aged (about 62) and long-lived (more than 75). Age-related changes in TCR beta repertoire diversity were measured in the study by deep sequencing normalized with unique cDNA molecular identifiers. Beyond this particular receptor, the publication reports: Because the CMV infection status of the donors was unknown, age-related changes in expanded clonotypes may potentially have been confounded. As age increased, observed TCR beta diversity per million T cells dropped in a roughly linear way, and a significant reduction was already evident by age 40. A strong correlation was found between observed TCR beta diversity and the percentage of naive T cells measured by flow cytometry. Compared with the aged group, the long-lived group had more naive CD4+ T cells, fewer expanded clones and increased TCR diversity, suggesting age selection. Estimates of total diversity from one million sequenced T cells were regarded as lower bounds and underestimates. Conclusive comparison of naive and antigen-experienced compartments was prevented by the profiling of bulk unsorted PBMCs.

The CDR3 has 16 amino acids, counting the end cysteine and phenylalanine. Only CDR3 DNA is held: 48 bases, read in frame from base 1. V has 4 bases trimmed and J has 3 bases trimmed; junction bases matching no gene number 7. CDR1 and CDR2 are drawn from the germline V gene: MGHDK, SYGVNS. The roughly 42 donors, aged 6 to 90 years, were systemically healthy Caucasian individuals from Russia. Each donor gave 9.5 to 10 milliliters of peripheral blood, drawn into EDTA-treated Vacutainer tubes. PBMCs were isolated by Ficoll-Paque density-gradient centrifugation, with at least 7 million obtained per sample. Trizol reagent was used to extract total RNA from PBMCs, with at least 6 micrograms per sample. Naive CD45RAhigh/CD27high T cell percentages were measured by flow cytometry on a PBMC aliquot from every donor. A remark on this clonotype: What this receptor recognizes is not known. Base-call qualities are not available, and no considerably larger clone is one nucleotide away.

Library construction relied on 5' RACE. Instrument used: Illumina HiSeq 2500. A second PCR of roughly 7 to 12 cycles was performed with a sample-barcoded 5' primer and a J-beta primer mix. A template-switch 5' adaptor carrying 12 random nucleotides introduced a unique molecular identifier onto each TCR beta cDNA molecule. Each sample yielded at least 2.5 million CDR3-containing paired-end reads. The Mint cDNA synthesis kit, primed by a TRBC-specific oligonucleotide, was used to synthesize first-strand cDNA from all RNA. Following uracil-DNA glycosylase treatment, all cDNA underwent a first 18-cycle PCR with the universal primers M1SS and BC2_uni_R. In the authors' own workflow: Each sample was normalized by randomly selecting 1 million high-quality reads, each carrying a distinct molecular identifier. Instead of being binned into consensus sequences, reads with shared molecular identifiers were discarded. CDR3 identification, clonotype clustering and error correction used MiTCR with a Q25 quality threshold and the strictest error-elimination algorithm. A nonparametric unseen species model with Euler transformation was used to estimate lower-bound total TCR beta diversity. TCRdb reworked the public reads: Q25 trimming with fastp, MiXCR clone assembly, productive beta chains retained. Rows are unified per CDR3 protein, each entry keeping the most common DNA and genes. The V and J calls, along with clone size, are taken from TCRdb and not from the paper's own processing. The sample has 550,000 to 750,000 distinct CDR3 sequences on record, 21% of them singletons. The ten largest clonotypes hold 3.5% to 4% of the sample.

The sequenced sample consisted of blood. The sequence links TRBV25-1 to TRBJ2-1, with 9 central nucleotides matching TRBD1. The source of this sequence is a man in his sixties or seventies in good health. The CDR3 region reads CASSGPGQGSYNEQFF. The DNA sequence is as follows: TGTGCCAGCAGTGGCCCAGGACAGGGGAGCTACAATGAGCAGTTCTTC.